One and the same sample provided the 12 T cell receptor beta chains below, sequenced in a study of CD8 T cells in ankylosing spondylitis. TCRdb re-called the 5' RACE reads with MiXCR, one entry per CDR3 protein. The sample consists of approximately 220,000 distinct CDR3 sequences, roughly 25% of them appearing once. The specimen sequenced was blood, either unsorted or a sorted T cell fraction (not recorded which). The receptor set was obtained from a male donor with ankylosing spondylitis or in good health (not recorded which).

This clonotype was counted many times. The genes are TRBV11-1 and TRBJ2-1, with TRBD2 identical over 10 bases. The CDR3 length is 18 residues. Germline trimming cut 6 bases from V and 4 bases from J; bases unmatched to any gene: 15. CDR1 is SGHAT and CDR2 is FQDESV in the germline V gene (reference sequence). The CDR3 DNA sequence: TGTGCCAGCAGAGATGGAAGGGGGAAGCGGGAGGGTTACAATGAGCAGTTCTTC. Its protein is CASRDGRGKREGYNEQFF.

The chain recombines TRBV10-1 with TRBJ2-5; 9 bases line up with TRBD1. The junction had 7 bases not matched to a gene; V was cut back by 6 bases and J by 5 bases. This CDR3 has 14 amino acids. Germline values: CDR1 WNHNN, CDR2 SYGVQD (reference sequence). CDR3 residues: CASSLGQGHETQYF. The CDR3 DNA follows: TGCGCCAGCAGCCTGGGACAGGGACACGAGACCCAGTACTTC.

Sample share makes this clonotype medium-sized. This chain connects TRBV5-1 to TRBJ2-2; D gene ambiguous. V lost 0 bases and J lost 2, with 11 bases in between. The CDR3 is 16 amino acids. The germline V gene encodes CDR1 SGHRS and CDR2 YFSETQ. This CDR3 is CASSLGPRRNTGELFF. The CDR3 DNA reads TGCGCCAGCAGCTTGGGTCCCAGACGAAACACCGGGGAGCTGTTTTTT.

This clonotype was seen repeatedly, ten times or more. The DNA for the CDR3 is TGCAGTGCGAGAAGGTCCAACAATGAGCAGTTCTTC. It yields the protein CSARRSNNEQFF. V is TRBV20-1 and J is TRBJ2-1; no clear D. Trimming stripped 6 bases from V and 5 bases from J, with 11 bases between. CDR1 is DFQATT and CDR2 is SNEGSKA in the germline V gene (reference sequence). This CDR3 spans 12 amino acids.

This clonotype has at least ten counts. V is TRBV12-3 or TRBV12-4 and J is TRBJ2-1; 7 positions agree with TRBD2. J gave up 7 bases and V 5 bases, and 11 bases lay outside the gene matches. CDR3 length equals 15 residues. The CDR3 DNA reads TGTGCCAGCAGTGGGATCGCGGGAGCGGGTAATGAGCAGTTCTTC. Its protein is CASSGIAGAGNEQFF.

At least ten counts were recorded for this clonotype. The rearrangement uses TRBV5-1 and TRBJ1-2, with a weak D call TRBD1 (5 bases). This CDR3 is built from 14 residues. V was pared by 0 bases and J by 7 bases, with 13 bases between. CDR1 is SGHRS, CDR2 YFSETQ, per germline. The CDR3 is CASSLAPQDTGYTF. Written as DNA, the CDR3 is TGCGCCAGCAGCTTGGCCCCACAGGATACTGGCTACACCTTC.

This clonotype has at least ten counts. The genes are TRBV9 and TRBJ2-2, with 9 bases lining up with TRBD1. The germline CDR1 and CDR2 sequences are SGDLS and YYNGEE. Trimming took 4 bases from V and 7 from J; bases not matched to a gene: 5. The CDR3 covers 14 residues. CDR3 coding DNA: TGTGCCAGCAGCACACAGGGGGCAATCGGGGAGCTGTTTTTT. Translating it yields CASSTQGAIGELFF. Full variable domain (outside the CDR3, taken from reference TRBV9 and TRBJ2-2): DSGVTQTPKHLITATGQRVTLRCSPRSGDLSVYWYQQSLDQGLQFLIQYYNGEERAKGNILERFSAQQFPDLHSELNLSSLELGDSALYFCASSTQGAIGELFFGEGSRLTVL.

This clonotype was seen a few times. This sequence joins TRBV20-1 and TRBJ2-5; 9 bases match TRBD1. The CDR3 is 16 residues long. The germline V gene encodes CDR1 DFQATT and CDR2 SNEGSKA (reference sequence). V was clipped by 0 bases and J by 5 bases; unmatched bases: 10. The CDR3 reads CSARDLGQGTLETQYF. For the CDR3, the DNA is TGCAGTGCTAGAGATTTAGGACAGGGGACTTTGGAGACCCAGTACTTC.

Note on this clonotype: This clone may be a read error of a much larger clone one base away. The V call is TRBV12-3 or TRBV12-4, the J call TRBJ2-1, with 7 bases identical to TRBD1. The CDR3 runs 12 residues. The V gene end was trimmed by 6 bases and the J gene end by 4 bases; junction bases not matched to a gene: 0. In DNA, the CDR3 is TGTGCCAGCAGGACAGGGTACAATGAGCAGTTCTTC. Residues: CASRTGYNEQFF.

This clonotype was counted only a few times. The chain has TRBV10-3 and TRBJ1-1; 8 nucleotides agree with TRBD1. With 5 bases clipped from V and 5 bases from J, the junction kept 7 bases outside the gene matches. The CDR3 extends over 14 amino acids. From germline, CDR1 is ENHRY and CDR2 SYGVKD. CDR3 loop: CAISSTGGWTEAFF. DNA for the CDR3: TGTGCCATCAGTTCTACAGGGGGGTGGACTGAAGCTTTCTTT.

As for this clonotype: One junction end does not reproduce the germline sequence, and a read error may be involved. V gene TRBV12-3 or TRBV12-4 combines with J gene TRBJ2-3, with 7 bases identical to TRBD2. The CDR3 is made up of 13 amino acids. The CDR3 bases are TGTGCCAGCAGTGTAGCGGGCATGGATACGCAGTATTTT. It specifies CASSVAGMDTQYF.

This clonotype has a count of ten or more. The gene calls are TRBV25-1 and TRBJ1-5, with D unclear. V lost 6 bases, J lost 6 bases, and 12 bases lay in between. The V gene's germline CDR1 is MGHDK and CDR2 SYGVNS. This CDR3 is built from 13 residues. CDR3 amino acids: CASRGGVGQPQHF. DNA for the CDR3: TGTGCCAGCAGGGGAGGTGTCGGTCAGCCCCAGCATTTT.